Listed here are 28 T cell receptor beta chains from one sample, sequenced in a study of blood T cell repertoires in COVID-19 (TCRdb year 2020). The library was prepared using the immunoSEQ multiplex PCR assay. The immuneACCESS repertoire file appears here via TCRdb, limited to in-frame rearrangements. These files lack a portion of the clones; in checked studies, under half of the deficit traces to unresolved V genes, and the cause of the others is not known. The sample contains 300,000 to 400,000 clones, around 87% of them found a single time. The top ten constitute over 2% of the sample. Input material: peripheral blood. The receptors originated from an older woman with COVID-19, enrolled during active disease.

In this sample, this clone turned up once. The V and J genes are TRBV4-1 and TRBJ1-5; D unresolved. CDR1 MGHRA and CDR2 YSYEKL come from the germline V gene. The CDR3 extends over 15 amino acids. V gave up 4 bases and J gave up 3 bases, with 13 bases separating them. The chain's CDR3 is CASSRGRGFNQPQHF. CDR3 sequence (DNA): TGCGCCAGCAGCCGAGGTCGGGGTTTCAATCAGCCCCAGCATTTT.

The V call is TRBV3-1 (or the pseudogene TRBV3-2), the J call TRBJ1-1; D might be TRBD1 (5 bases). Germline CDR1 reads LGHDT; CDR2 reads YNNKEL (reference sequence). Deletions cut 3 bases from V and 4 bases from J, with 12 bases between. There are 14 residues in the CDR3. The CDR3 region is CASSHPSGGTEAFF. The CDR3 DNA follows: TGTGCCAGCAGCCACCCGTCCGGGGGCACTGAAGCTTTCTTT.

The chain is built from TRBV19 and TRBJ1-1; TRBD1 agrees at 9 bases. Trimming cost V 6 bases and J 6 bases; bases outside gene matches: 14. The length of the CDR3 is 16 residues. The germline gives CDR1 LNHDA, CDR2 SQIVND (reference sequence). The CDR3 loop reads CASSITGTGYGAEAFF. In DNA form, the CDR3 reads TGTGCCAGTAGCATTACCGGGACAGGGTATGGAGCTGAAGCTTTCTTT.

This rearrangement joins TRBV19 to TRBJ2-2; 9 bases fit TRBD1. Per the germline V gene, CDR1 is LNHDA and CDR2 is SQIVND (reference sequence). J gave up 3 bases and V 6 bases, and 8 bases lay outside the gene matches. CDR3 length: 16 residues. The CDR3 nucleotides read TGTGCCAGTAGGGACAGGGGTTCTATAGACACCGGGGAGCTGTTTTTT. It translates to CASRDRGSIDTGELFF. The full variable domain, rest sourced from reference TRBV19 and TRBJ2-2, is DGGITQSPKYLFRKEGQNVTLSCEQNLNHDAMYWYRQDPGQGLRLIYYSQIVNDFQKGDIAEGYSVSREKKESFPLTVTSAQKNPTAFYLCASRDRGSIDTGELFFGEGSRLTVL.

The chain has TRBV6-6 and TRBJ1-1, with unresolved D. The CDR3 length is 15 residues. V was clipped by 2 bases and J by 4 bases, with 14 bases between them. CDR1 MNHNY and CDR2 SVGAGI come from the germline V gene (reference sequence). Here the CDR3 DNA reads TGTGCCAGCAGTTACAGTCTGTCCGGGAGCACTGAAGCTTTCTTT. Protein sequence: CASSYSLSGSTEAFF.

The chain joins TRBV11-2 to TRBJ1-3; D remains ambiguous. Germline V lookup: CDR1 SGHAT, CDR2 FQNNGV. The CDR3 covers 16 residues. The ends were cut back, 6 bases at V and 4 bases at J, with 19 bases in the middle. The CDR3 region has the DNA TGTGCCAGCAGTTATACGACTCTTTCTTCGGGAAACACCATATATTTT. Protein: CASSYTTLSSGNTIYF.

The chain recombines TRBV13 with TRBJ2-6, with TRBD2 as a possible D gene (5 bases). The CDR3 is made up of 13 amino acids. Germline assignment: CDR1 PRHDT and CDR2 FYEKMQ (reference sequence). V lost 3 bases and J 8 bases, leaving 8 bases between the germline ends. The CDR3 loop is CASSFGISNVLTF. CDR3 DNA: TGTGCCAGCAGCTTCGGGATTTCCAACGTCCTGACTTTC.

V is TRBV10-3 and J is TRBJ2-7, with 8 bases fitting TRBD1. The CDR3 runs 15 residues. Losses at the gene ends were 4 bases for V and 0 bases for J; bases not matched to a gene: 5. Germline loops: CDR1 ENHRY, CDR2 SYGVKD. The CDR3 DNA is TGTGCCATCAGTGCGGACAGGGAGAGCTCCTACGAGCAGTACTTC. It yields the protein CAISADRESSYEQYF.

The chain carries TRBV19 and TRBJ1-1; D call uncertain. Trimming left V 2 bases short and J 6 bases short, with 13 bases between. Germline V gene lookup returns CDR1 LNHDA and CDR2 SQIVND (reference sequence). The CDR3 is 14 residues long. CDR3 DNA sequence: TGTGCCAGTAGTATACGAGGAACTGACGCTGAAGCTTTCTTT. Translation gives CASSIRGTDAEAFF.

In nucleotides, the CDR3 is TGTGCCAGCAGTCTACAGGGGAGTTTTGAAAAACTGTTTTTT. Translated: CASSLQGSFEKLFF. The gene calls are TRBV6-5 and TRBJ1-4, with 7 nucleotides matching TRBD1. The V and J ends lost 5 bases and 7 bases, in that order; junction bases with no gene match: 7. Germline CDR1 is MNHEY and CDR2 is SVGAGI. The CDR3 is 14 residues long.

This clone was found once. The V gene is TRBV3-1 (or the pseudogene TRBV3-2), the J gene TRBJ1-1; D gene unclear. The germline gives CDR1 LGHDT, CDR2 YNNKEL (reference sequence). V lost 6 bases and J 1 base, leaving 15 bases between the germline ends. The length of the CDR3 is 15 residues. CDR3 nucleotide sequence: TGTGCCAGCAGACTAGAGGGAATCTCGAACACTGAAGCTTTCTTT. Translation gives CASRLEGISNTEAFF.

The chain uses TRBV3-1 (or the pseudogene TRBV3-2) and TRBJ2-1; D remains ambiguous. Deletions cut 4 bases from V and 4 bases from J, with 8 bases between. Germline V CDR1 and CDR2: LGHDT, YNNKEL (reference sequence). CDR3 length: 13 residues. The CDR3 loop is CASSPWLYNEQFF. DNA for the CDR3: TGTGCCAGCAGCCCCTGGCTTTACAATGAGCAGTTCTTC.

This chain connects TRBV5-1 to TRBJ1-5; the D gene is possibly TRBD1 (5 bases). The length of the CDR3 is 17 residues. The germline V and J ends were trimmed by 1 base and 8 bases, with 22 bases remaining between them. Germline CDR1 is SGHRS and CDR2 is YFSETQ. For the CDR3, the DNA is TGCGCCAGCAGCTTGCAACCCGGGCAGGGTGGCGCAAAGCCCCAGCATTTT. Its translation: CASSLQPGQGGAKPQHF. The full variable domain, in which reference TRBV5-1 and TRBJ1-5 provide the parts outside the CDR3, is KAGVTQTPRYLIKTRGQQVTLSCSPISGHRSVSWYQQTPGQGLQFLFEYFSETQRNKGNFPGRFSGRQFSNSRSEMNVSTLELGDSALYLCASSLQPGQGGAKPQHFGDGTRLSIL.

For the CDR3, the DNA is TGTGCCAGCAGTCTAAACAGGGCGCGGAATTCACCCCTCCACTTT. This encodes CASSLNRARNSPLHF. This chain uses TRBV27 with TRBJ1-6, with D possibly being TRBD1 (6 bases). CDR1 is MNHEY and CDR2 is SMNVEV in the germline V gene (reference sequence). Trimming took off 5 bases at V and 7 bases at J, with 15 bases between the two ends. The CDR3 is made up of 15 amino acids.

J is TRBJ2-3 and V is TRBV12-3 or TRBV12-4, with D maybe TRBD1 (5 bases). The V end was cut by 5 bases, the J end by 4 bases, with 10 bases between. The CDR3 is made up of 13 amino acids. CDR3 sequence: CASSNSGSDTQYF. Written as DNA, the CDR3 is TGTGCCAGCAGTAACTCAGGGTCAGATACGCAGTATTTT.

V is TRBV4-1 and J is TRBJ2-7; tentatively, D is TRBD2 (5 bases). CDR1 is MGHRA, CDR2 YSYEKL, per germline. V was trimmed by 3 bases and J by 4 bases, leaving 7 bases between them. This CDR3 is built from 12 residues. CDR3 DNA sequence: TGCGCCAGCAGCCACCCGGGATACGAGCAGTACTTC. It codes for CASSHPGYEQYF.

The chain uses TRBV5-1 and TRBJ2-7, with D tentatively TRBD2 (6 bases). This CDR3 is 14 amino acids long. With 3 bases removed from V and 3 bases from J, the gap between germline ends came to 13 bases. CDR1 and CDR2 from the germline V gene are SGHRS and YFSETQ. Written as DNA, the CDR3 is TGCGCCAGCAGCTCCCGGGACTTCGACTACGAGCAGTACTTC. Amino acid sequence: CASSSRDFDYEQYF. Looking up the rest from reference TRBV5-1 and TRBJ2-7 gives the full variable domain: KAGVTQTPRYLIKTRGQQVTLSCSPISGHRSVSWYQQTPGQGLQFLFEYFSETQRNKGNFPGRFSGRQFSNSRSEMNVSTLELGDSALYLCASSSRDFDYEQYFGPGTRLTVT.

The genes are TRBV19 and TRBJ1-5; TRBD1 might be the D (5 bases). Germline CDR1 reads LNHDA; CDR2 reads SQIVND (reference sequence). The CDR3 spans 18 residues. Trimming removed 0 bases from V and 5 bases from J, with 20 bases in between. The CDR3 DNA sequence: TGTGCCAGTAGTATAGAACCCAACGGACATTCGCAGTATCAGCCCCAGCATTTT. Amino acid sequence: CASSIEPNGHSQYQPQHF.

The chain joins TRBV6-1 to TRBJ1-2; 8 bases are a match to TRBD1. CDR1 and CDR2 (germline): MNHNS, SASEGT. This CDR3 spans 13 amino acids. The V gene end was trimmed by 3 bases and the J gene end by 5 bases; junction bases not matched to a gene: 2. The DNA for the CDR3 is TGTGCCAGCAGTGATCAGGGGGCATATGGCTACACCTTC. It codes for CASSDQGAYGYTF.

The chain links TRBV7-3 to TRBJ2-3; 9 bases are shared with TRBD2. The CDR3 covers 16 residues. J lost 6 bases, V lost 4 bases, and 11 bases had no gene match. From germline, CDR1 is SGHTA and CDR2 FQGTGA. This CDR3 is CASSSQPRGGADTQYF. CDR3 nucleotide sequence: TGTGCCAGCAGCTCCCAACCACGCGGGGGGGCCGATACGCAGTATTTT.

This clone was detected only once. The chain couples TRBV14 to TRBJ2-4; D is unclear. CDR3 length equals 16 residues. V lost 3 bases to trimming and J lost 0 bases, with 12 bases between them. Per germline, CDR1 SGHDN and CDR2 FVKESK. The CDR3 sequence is CASSQGLSLAKNIQYF. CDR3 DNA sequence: TGTGCCAGCAGCCAGGGCCTCTCTTTAGCCAAAAACATTCAGTACTTC.

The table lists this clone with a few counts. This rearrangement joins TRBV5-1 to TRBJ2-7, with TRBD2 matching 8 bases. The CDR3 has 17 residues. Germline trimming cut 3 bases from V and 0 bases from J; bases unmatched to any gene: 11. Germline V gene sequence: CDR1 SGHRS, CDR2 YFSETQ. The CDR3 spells CASSWAPRGGSSYEQYF. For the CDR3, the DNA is TGCGCCAGCAGCTGGGCCCCACGGGGGGGAAGCTCCTACGAGCAGTACTTC. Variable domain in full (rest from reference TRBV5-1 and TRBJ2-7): KAGVTQTPRYLIKTRGQQVTLSCSPISGHRSVSWYQQTPGQGLQFLFEYFSETQRNKGNFPGRFSGRQFSNSRSEMNVSTLELGDSALYLCASSWAPRGGSSYEQYFGPGTRLTVT.

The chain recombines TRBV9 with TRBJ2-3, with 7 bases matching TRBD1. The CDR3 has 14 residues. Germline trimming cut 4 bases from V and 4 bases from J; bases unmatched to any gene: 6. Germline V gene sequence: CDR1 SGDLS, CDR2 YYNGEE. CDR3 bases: TGTGCCAGCAGCCCACGACAGGGTTCAGATACGCAGTATTTT. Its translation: CASSPRQGSDTQYF.

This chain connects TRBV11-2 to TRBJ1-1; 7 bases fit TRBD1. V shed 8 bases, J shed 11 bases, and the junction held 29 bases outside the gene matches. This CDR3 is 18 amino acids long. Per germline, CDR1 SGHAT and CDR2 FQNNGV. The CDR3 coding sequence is TGTGCCAGCTCATCCCACAGCAGCTTAGTCGGAGGGGGCTATACGGCTTTCTTT. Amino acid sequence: CASSSHSSLVGGGYTAFF.

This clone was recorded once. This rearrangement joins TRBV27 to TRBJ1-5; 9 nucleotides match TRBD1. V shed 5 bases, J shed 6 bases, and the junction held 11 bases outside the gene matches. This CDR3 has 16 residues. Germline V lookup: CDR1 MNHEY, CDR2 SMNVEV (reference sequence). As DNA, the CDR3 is TGTGCCAGCAGTCAAGTAACAGGGGGCAGAACTCAGCCCCAGCATTTT. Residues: CASSQVTGGRTQPQHF.

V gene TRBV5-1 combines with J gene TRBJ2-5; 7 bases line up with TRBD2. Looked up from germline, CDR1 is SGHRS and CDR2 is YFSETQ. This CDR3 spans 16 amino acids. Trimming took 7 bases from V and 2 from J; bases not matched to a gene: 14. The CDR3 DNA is TGCGCCAGCCGGCAGGGTCGAGCGGGATCACAAGAGACCCAGTACTTC. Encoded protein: CASRQGRAGSQETQYF. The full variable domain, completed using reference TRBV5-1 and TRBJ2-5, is KAGVTQTPRYLIKTRGQQVTLSCSPISGHRSVSWYQQTPGQGLQFLFEYFSETQRNKGNFPGRFSGRQFSNSRSEMNVSTLELGDSALYLCASRQGRAGSQETQYFGPGTRLLVL.

In DNA, the CDR3 is TGTGCCAGCAGCTTAGGACGGGCAGGGGGAGAGCAGTACTTC. It translates to CASSLGRAGGEQYF. V gene TRBV7-9 combines with J gene TRBJ2-7, with 7 bases that match TRBD1. The V gene end was trimmed by 1 base and the J gene end by 7 bases; junction bases not matched to a gene: 7. The germline CDR1 and CDR2 sequences are SEHNR and FQNEAQ (reference sequence). There are 14 residues in the CDR3.

The CDR3 sequence is CASTRGLAEAFF. In DNA form, the CDR3 reads TGTGCCAGCACCAGGGGGCTGGCTGAAGCTTTCTTT. The chain couples TRBV2 to TRBJ1-1; the match to TRBD1 covers 8 bases. Germline assignment: CDR1 SNHLY and CDR2 FYNNEI. The CDR3 totals 12 residues. J was trimmed by 6 bases and V by 7 bases; bases with no gene match: 4.